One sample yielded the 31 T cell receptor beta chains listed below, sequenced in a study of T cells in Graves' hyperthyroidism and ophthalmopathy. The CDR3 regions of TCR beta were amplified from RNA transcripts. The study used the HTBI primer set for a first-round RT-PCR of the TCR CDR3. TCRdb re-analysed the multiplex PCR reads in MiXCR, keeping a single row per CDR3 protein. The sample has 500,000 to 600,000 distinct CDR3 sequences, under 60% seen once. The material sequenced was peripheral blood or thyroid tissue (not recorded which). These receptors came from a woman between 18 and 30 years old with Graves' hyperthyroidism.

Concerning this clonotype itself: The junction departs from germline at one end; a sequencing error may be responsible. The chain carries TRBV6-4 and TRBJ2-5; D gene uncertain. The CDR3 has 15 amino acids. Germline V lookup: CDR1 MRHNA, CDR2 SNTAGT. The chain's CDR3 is CASSDATENQETRYF. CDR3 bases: TGTGCCAGCAGTGACGCCACGGAGAACCAAGAGACCCGGTACTTC.

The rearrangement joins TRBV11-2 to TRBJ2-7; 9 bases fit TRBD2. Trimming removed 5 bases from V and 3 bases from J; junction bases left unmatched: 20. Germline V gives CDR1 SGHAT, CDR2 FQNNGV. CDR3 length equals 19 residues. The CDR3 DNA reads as TGTGCCAGCAGCCCCGCGATAGCGGGAGAGTCCGGGGAGGGCTACGAGCAGTACTTC. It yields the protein CASSPAIAGESGEGYEQYF. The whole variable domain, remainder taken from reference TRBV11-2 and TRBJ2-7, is EAGVAQSPRYKIIEKRQSVAFWCNPISGHATLYWYQQILGQGPKLLIQFQNNGVVDDSQLPKDRFSAERLKGVDSTLKIQPAKLEDSAVYLCASSPAIAGESGEGYEQYFGPGTRLTVT.

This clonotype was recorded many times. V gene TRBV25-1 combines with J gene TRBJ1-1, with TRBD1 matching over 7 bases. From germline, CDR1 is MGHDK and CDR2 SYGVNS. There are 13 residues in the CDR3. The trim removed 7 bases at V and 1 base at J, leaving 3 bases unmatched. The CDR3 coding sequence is TGTGCCAGCAAGGGGGCGACGAACACTGAAGCTTTCTTT. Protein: CASKGATNTEAFF. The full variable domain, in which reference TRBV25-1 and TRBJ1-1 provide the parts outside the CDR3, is EADIYQTPRYLVIGTGKKITLECSQTMGHDKMYWYQQDPGMELHLIHYSYGVNSTEKGDLSSESTVSRIRTEHFPLTLESARPSHTSQYLCASKGATNTEAFFGQGTRLTVV.

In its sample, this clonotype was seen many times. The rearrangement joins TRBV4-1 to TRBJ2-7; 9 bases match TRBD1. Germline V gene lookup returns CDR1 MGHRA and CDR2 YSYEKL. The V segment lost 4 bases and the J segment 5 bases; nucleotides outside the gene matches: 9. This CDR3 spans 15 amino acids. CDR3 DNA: TGCGCCAGCAGCCCCTTGGGACAGGGTCGCGACGAGCAGTACTTC. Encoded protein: CASSPLGQGRDEQYF.

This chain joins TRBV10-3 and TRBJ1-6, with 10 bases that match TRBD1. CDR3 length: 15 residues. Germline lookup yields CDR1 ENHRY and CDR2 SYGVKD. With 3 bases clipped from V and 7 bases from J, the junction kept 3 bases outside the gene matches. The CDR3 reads CAISDGQGVNSPLHF. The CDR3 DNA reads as TGTGCCATCAGTGACGGACAGGGGGTAAATTCACCCCTCCACTTT.

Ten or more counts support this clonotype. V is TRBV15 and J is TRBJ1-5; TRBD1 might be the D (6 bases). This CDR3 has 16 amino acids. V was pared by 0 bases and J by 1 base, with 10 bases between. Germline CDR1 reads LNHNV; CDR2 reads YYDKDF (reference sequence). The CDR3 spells CATSRETGLSNQPQHF. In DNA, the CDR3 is TGTGCCACCAGCAGAGAAACAGGGTTAAGCAATCAGCCCCAGCATTTT.

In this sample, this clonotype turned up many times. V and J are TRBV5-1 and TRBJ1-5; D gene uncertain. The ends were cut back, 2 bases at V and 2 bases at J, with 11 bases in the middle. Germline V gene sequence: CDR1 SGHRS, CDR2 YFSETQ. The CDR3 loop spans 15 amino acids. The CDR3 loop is CASSFSGRGNQPQHF. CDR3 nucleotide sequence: TGCGCCAGCAGCTTCTCCGGTCGCGGCAATCAGCCCCAGCATTTT.

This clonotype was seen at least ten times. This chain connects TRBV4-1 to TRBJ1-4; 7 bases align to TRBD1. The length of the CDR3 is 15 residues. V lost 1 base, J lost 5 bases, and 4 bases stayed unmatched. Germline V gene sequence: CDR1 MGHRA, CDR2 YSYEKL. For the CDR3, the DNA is TGCGCCAGCAGCCAAGCCGACAGGGTAAATGAAAAACTGTTTTTT. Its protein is CASSQADRVNEKLFF.

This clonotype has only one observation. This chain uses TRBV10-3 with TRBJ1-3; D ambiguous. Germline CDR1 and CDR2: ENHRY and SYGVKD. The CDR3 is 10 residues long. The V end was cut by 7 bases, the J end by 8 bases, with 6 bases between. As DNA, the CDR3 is TGTGCCATCAAACTGGACACCATATATTTT. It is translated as CAIKLDTIYF.

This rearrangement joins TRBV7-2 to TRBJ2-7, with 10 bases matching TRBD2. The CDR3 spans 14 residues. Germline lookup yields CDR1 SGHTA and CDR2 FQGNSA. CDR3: CARAPSGSKYEQYF. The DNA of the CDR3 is TGTGCTAGAGCTCCTAGCGGGAGTAAGTACGAGCAGTACTTC.

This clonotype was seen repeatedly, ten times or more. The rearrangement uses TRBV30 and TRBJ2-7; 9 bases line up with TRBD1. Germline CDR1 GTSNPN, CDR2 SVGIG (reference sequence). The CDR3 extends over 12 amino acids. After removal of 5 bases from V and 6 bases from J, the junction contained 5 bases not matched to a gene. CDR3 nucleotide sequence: TGTGCCTGGGATGGACAGGGGCCCGAGCAGTACTTC. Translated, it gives CAWDGQGPEQYF.

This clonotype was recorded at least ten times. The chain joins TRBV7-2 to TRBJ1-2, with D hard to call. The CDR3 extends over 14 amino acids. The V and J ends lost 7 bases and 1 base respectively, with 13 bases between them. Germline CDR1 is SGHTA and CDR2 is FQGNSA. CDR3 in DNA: TGTGCCAGCAACCCGCAGTCAATTAACTATGGCTACACCTTC. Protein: CASNPQSINYGYTF.

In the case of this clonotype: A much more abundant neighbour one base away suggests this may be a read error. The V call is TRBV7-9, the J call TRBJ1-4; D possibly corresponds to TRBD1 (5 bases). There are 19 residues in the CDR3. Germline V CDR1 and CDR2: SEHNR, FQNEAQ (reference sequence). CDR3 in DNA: TGTGCCAGCGGCTTTAGGGGCGCCGGACTGGGACCGAATGATGAAAAACTGTTTTTT. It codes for CASGFRGAGLGPNDEKLFF.

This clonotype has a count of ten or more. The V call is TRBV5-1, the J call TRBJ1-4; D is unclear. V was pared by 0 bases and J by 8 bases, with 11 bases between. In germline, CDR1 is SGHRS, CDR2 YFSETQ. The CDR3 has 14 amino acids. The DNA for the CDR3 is TGCGCCAGCAGCTTGGGGCCCGGTGGAGAAAAACTGTTTTTT. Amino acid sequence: CASSLGPGGEKLFF.

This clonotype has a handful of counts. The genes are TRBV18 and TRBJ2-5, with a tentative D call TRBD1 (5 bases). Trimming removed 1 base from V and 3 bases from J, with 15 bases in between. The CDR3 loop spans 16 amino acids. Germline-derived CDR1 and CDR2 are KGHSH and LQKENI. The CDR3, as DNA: TGTGCCAGCTCACCACAGGCAGGGTGGGATGAAGAGACCCAGTACTTC. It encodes CASSPQAGWDEETQYF.

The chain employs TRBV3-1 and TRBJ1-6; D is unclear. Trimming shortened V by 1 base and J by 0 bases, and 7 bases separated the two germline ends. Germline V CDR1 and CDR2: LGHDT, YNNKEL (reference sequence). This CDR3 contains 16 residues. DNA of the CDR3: TGTGCCAGCAGCCAAGCTGCCAGCTCCTATAATTCACCCCTCCACTTT. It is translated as CASSQAASSYNSPLHF.

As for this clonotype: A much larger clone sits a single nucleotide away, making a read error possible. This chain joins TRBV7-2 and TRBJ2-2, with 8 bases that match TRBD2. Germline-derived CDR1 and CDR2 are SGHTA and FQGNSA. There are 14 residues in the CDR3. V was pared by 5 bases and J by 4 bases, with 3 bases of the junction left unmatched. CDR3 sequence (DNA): TGTGCCAGCAGCACCGGGACTAGCACCGGGGAGCTGTTTTTT. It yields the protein CASSTGTSTGELFF.

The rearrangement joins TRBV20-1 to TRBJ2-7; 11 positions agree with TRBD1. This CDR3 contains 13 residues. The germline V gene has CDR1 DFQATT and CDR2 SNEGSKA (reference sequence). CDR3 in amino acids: CSAGQGATYEQYF. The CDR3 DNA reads TGCAGCGCAGGACAGGGGGCAACCTACGAGCAGTACTTC.

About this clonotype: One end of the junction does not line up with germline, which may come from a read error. This chain's CDR3 is CASSEGYRYHPQHF. The CDR3 nucleotides are TGTGCCAGCAGTGAAGGATACAGATATCACCCCCAGCATTTT. This sequence joins TRBV6-1 and TRBJ1-5; unclear D gene. The CDR3 is 14 residues long. Germline CDR1 MNHNS, CDR2 SASEGT.

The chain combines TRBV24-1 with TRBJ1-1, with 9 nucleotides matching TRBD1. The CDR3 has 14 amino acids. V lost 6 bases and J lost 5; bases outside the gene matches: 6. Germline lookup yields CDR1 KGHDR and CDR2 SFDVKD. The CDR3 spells CATSTTGGETEAFF. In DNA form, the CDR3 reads TGTGCCACCAGTACGACAGGGGGTGAGACTGAAGCTTTCTTT.

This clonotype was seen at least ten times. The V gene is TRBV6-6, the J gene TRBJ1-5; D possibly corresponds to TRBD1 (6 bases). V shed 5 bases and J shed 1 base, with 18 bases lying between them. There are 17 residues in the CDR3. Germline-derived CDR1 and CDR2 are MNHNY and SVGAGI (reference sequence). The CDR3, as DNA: TGTGCCAGCAGTGGGTCATGGGGGGGGACAAGCAATCAGCCCCAGCATTTT. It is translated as CASSGSWGGTSNQPQHF.

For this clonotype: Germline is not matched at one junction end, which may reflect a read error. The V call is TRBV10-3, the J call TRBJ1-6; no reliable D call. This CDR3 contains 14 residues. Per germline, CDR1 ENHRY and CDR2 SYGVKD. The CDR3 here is CASSALGVGSPLHF. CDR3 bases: TGTGCCAGCAGTGCGTTGGGAGTTGGGTCACCCCTCCACTTT.

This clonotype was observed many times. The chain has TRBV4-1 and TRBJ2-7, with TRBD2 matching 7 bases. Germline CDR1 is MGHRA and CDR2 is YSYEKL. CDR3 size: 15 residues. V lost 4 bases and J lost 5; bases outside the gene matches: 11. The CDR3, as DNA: TGCGCCAGCAGCCCTGAAGCGGGAACTTCCAACGAGCAGTACTTC. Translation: CASSPEAGTSNEQYF.

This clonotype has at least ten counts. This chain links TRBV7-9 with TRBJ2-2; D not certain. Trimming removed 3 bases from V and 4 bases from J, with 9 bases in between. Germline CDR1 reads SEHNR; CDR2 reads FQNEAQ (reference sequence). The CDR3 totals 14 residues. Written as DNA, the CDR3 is TGTGCCAGCAGCTTTCATCCGATCACCGGGGAGCTGTTTTTT. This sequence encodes CASSFHPITGELFF.

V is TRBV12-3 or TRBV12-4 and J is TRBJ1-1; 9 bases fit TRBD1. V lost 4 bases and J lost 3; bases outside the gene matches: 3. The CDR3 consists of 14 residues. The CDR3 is CASSSWTGDTEAFF. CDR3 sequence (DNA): TGTGCCAGCAGTTCCTGGACAGGGGACACTGAAGCTTTCTTT.

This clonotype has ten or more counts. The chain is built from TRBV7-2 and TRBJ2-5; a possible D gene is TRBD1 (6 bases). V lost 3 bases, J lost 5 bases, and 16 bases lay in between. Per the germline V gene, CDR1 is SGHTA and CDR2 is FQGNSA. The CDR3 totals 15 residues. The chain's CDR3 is CASSFQGNRVETQYF. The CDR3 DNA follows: TGTGCCAGCAGCTTTCAGGGTAACAGGGTCGAGACCCAGTACTTC. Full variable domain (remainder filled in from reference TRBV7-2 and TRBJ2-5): GAGVSQSPSNKVTEKGKDVELRCDPISGHTALYWYRQSLGQGLEFLIYFQGNSAPDKSGLPSDRFSAERTGGSVSTLTIQRTQQEDSAVYLCASSFQGNRVETQYFGPGTRLLVL.

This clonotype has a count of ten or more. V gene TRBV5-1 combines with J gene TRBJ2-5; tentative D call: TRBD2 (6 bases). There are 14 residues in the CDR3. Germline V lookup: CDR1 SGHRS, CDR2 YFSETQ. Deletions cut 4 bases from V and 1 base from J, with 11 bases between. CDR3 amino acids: CASSPGLRQETQYF. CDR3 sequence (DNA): TGCGCCAGCAGCCCCGGACTACGCCAAGAGACCCAGTACTTC.

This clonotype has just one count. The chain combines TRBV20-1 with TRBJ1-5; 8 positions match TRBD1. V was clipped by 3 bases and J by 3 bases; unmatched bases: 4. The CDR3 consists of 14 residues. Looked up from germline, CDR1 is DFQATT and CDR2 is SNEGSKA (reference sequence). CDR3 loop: CSARSTGDNQPQHF. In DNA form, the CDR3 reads TGCAGTGCTAGGTCGACAGGGGACAATCAGCCCCAGCATTTT.

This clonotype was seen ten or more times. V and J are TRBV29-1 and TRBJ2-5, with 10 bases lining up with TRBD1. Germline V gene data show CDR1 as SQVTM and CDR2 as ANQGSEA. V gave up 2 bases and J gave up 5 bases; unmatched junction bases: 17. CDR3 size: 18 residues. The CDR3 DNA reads TGCAGCGTTGAATCAGGTATAGGGACAGGGGTGATCGAGGAGACCCAGTACTTC. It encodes CSVESGIGTGVIEETQYF.

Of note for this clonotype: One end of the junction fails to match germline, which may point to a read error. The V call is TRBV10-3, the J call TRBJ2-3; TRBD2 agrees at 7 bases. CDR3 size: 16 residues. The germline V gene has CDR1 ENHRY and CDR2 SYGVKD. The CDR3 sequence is CAVSEAGGSGADTQYF. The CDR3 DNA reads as TGTGCCGTCAGTGAGGCTGGCGGGAGTGGCGCAGATACGCAGTATTTT.

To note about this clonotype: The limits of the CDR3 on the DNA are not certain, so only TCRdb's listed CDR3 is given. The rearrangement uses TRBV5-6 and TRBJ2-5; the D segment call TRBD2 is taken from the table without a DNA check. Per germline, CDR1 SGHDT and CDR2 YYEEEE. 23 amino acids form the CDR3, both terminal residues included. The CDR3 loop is CASSFYICSARELLAGGGETQYF.